Given below is one TCR beta chain in context. Its antigen is currently unknown. The collection from each donor was one heparinised blood draw averaging around 120 mL. Populations obtained by sorting all exceeded 95% purity. The record originates from a study of beta chain features in type 1 diabetes. The study reverse transcribed the entire isolated RNA, so it sequenced expressed TCRB transcripts. Clones were sequenced by immunoSEQ multiplex PCR, and TCRdb holds only the in-frame ones, with some missing. The sample has just over 150,000 clones; over 8.5% are singletons. Findings and limits, study-wide: Any PCR bias toward short templates would affect both groups alike. Sampled from patients, naive, central memory and Treg TCRB repertoires appeared more similar than those sampled from healthy donors.

In germline, CDR1 is ENHRY, CDR2 SYGVKD. Trimming took 4 bases from V and 2 from J, leaving 15 bases between them. The CDR3 spans 15 residues. The TCR sequence derives from a man between 18 and 35 years old in good health. Sequencing was performed on central memory CD4+ T cells from blood. The gene calls are TRBV10-3 and TRBJ2-7, with D tentatively TRBD1 (5 bases). The chain's CDR3 is CAISGQGYLTYEQYF. CDR3 nucleotide sequence: TGTGCCATCAGTGGCCAGGGCTACTTAACCTACGAGCAGTACTTC.